The present TCR beta chain was sequenced within a study of T-cell memory formation after mild COVID-19. Across the whole study: Across donors, TCR clusters were largely donor specific.

Whole-study findings and limits: Among clones contracting day 15 to 85, CD4/CD8 was balanced, whereas later expanders leaned CD4+.

Each CDR3 protein gets one entry after TCRdb re-called the 5' RACE reads with MiXCR. The table records fewer than 60,000 distinct CDR3 sequences, 12% of them present only once. The CDR3 sequence is 15 residues long. Per the germline V gene, CDR1 is SGDLS and CDR2 is YYNGEE. Trimming removed 0 bases from V and 4 bases from J, with 12 bases in between. This clonotype was recorded at least ten times. Its specificity is not known. The V call is TRBV9, the J call TRBJ2-3, with D possibly being TRBD2 (6 bases). What was sequenced was PBMCs or a T cell subset sorted from them (not recorded which). This sequence was found in a man in his late teens or twenties who had mild COVID-19 (a few samples of this study predate the infection). Cell type and time point are not known. CDR3 in DNA: TGTGCCAGCAGCGTAGGGGCTAGCGAGTCAGATACGCAGTATTTT. Protein product: CASSVGASESDTQYF.